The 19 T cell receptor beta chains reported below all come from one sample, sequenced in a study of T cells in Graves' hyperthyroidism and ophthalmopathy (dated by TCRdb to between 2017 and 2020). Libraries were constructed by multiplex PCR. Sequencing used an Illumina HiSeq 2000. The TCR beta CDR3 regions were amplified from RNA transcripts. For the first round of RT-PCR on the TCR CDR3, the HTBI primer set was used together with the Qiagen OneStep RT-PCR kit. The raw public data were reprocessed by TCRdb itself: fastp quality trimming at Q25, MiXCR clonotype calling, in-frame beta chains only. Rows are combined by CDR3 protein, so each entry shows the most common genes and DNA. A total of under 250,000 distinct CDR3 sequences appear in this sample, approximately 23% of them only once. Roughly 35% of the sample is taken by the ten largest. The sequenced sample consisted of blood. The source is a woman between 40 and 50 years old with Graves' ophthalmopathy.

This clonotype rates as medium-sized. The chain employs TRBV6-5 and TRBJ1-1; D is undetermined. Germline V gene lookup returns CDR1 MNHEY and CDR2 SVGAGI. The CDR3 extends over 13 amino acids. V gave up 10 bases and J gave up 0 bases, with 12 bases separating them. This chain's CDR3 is CATLDRVNTEAFF. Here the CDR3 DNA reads TGTGCCACGTTAGACCGTGTGAACACTGAAGCTTTCTTT.

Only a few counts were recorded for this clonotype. The CDR3 nucleotides are TGTGCCTGGAGTGCCGGACAGGGCCTCGTCTCTGAAGCTTTCTTT. This encodes CAWSAGQGLVSEAFF. This sequence joins TRBV30 and TRBJ1-1, with TRBD1 matching over 8 bases. V shed 1 base, J shed 6 bases, and the junction held 10 bases outside the gene matches. The CDR3 is 15 residues long. Germline CDR1 and CDR2: GTSNPN and SVGIG (reference sequence).

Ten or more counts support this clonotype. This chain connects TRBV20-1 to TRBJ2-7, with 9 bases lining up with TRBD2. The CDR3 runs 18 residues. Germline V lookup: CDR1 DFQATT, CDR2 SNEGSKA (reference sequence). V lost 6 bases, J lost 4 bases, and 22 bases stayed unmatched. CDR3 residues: CSAIPLAGRSPLLYEQYF. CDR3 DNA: TGCAGTGCCATCCCCCTAGCGGGACGGTCGCCTTTACTTTACGAGCAGTACTTC.

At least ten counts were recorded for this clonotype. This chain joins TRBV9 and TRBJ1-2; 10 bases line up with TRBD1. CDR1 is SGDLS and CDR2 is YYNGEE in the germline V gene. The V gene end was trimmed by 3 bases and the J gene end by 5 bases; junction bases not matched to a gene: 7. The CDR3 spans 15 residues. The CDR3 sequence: CASSETGGTGYGYTF. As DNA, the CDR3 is TGTGCCAGCAGCGAGACAGGGGGCACAGGGTATGGCTACACCTTC.

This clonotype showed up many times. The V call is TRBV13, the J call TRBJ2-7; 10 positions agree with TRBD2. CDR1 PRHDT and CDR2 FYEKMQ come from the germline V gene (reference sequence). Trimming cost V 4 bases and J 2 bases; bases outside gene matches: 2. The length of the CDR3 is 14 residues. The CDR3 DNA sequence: TGTGCCAGCAGCTCCGGGACTAGCGCCTACGAGCAGTACTTC. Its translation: CASSSGTSAYEQYF.

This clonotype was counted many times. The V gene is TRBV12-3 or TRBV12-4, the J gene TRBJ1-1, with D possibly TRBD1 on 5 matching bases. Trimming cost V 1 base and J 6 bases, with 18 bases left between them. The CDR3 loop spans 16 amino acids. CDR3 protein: CASSLGFGRAGAEAFF. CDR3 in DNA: TGTGCCAGCAGTTTAGGGTTTGGCAGGGCGGGCGCTGAAGCTTTCTTT.

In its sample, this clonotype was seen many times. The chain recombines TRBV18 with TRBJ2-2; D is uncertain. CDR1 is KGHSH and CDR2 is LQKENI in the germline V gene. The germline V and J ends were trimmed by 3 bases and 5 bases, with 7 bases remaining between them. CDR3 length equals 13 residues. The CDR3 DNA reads TGTGCCAGCTCACCCGGCGAAACCGGGGAGCTGTTTTTT. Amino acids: CASSPGETGELFF.

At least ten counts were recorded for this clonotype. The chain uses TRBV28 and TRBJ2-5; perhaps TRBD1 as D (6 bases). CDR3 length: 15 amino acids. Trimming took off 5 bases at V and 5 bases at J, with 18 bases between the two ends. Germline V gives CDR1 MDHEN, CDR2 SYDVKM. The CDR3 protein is CASSLKDRARETQYF. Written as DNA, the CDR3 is TGTGCCAGCAGTCTCAAGGACAGAGCTAGGGAGACCCAGTACTTC.

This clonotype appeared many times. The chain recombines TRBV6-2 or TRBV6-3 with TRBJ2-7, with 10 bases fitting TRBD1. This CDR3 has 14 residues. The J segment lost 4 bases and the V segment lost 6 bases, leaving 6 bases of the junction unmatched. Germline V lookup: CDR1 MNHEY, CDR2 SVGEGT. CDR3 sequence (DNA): TGTGCCAGCAGATCGGGACAGGGGATGTACGAGCAGTACTTC. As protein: CASRSGQGMYEQYF.

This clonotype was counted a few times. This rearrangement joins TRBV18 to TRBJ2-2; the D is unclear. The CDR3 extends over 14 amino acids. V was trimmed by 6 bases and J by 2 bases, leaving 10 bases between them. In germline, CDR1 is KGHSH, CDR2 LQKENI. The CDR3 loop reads CASSSSQNTGELFF. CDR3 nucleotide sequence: TGTGCCAGCTCCAGCTCCCAAAACACCGGGGAGCTGTTTTTT.

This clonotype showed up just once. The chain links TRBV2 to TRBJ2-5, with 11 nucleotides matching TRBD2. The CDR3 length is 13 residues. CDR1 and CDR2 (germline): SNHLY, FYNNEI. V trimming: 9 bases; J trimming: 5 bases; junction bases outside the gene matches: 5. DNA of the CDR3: TGTGCCAGGGGCACTAGCGGGAGTGAGACCCAGTACTTC. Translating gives CARGTSGSETQYF.

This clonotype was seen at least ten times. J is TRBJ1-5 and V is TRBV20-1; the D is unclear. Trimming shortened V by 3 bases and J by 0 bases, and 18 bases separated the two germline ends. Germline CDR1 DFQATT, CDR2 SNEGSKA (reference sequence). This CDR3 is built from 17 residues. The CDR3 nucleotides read TGCAGTGCTAGGTTGGGGAATTTATGGGATAGCAATCAGCCCCAGCATTTT. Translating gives CSARLGNLWDSNQPQHF.

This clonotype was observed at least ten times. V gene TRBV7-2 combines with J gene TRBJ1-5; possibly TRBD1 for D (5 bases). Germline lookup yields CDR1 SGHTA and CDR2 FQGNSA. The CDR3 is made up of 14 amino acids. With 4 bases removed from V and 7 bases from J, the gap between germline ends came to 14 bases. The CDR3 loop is CASSYEPGVQPQHF. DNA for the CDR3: TGTGCCAGCAGCTATGAACCGGGGGTCCAGCCCCAGCATTTT.

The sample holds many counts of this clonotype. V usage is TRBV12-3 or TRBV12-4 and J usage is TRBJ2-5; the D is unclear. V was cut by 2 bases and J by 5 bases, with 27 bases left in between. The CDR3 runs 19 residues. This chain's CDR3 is CASSLMVWARPFSEETQYF. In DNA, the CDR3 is TGTGCCAGCAGTTTAATGGTGTGGGCAAGGCCTTTCTCAGAGGAGACCCAGTACTTC.

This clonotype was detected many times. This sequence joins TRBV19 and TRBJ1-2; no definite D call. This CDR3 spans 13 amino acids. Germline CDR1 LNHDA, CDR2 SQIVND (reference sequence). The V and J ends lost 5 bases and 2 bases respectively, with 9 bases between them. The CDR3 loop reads CASSASGNYGYTF. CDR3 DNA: TGTGCCAGTAGTGCGTCGGGGAACTATGGCTACACCTTC.

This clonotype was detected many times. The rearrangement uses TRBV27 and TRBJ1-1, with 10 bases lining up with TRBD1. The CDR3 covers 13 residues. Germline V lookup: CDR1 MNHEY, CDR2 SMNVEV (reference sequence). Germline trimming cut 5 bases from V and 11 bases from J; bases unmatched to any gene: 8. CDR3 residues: CASSPDRGRGAFF. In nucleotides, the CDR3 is TGTGCCAGCAGTCCCGACAGGGGGCGGGGTGCTTTCTTT.

The CDR3 loop is CASSRLRTGRTEAFF. Written as DNA, the CDR3 is TGCGCCAGCAGCCGATTAAGGACAGGGAGGACTGAAGCTTTCTTT. The V call is TRBV4-1, the J call TRBJ1-1; 8 bases are shared with TRBD1. This CDR3 has 15 residues. Germline V CDR1 and CDR2: MGHRA, YSYEKL. V lost 4 bases and J lost 5; bases outside the gene matches: 9.

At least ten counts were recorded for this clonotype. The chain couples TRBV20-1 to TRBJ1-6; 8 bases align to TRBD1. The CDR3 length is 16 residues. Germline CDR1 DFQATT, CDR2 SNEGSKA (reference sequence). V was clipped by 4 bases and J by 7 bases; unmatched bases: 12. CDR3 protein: CSANHPGTGENSPLHF. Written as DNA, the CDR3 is TGCAGTGCTAATCACCCCGGGACAGGCGAAAATTCACCCCTCCACTTT.

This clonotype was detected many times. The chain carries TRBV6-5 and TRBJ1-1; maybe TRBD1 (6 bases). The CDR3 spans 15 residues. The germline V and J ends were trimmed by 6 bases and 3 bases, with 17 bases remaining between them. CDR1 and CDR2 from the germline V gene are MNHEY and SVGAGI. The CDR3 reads CASRPTGARYTEAFF. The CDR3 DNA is TGTGCCAGCAGACCTACGGGGGCGCGCTACACTGAAGCTTTCTTT.